Presented here are 15 T cell receptor beta chains from one specimen sequenced in a study of blood T cell repertoires in COVID-19. Using immunoSEQ multiplex PCR, the repertoire was profiled, and TCRdb retains in-frame clones only, with some absent. This table has 38,000 or so clones, about 81% appearing once. What was sequenced was peripheral blood. These receptors all stem from a human donor in a cohort sampled during active or convalescent COVID-19. The donor label of this sample is uncertain.

CDR3 coding DNA: TGTGCCAGCAGCTTACTACAGGGGGCTTCAACCGGGGAGCTGTTTTTT. This encodes CASSLLQGASTGELFF. The V gene is TRBV7-2, the J gene TRBJ2-2; TRBD1 agrees at 9 bases. With 2 bases clipped from V and 5 bases from J, the junction kept 6 bases outside the gene matches. The CDR3 is 16 residues long. The germline CDR1 and CDR2 sequences are SGHTA and FQGNSA. Variable domain in full (rest from reference TRBV7-2 and TRBJ2-2): GAGVSQSPSNKVTEKGKDVELRCDPISGHTALYWYRQSLGQGLEFLIYFQGNSAPDKSGLPSDRFSAERTGGSVSTLTIQRTQQEDSAVYLCASSLLQGASTGELFFGEGSRLTVL.

This clone was seen once. The gene calls are TRBV2 and TRBJ1-1; TRBD1 agrees at 7 bases. The ends lost 0 bases at V and 5 bases at J; junction bases unmatched: 3. The germline gives CDR1 SNHLY, CDR2 FYNNEI. The CDR3 length is 14 residues. CDR3 in DNA: TGTGCCAGCAGTGAAGCGAGACAGGGTACTGAAGCTTTCTTT. It translates to CASSEARQGTEAFF. The full variable domain, completed using reference TRBV2 and TRBJ1-1, is EPEVTQTPSHQVTQMGQEVILRCVPISNHLYFYWYRQILGQKVEFLVSFYNNEISEKSEIFDDQFSVERPDGSNFTLKIRSTKLEDSAMYFCASSEARQGTEAFFGQGTRLTVV.

This clone is classed as medium-sized (0.01 to 0.1%). The chain employs TRBV2 and TRBJ2-7; 12 bases are a match to TRBD2. Germline V gene lookup returns CDR1 SNHLY and CDR2 FYNNEI. The CDR3 is 13 residues long. V lost 11 bases, J lost 1 base, and 3 bases stayed unmatched. Here the CDR3 reads CAGTSGRSYEQYF. The CDR3 DNA is TGTGCCGGAACTAGCGGGAGGTCCTACGAGCAGTACTTC.

This clone appeared once. CDR3 amino acids: CASSRLIASGRDEQFF. In nucleotides, the CDR3 is TGTGCCAGCAGCCGTTTGATCGCTAGCGGGAGGGATGAGCAGTTCTTC. The chain recombines TRBV28 with TRBJ2-1, with 12 nucleotides matching TRBD2. Per the germline V gene, CDR1 is MDHEN and CDR2 is SYDVKM. This CDR3 contains 16 residues. Trimming at V came to 6 bases and at J to 8 bases, leaving 11 bases not matched to a gene.

This clone turned up a few times. The chain is built from TRBV10-3 and TRBJ2-3, with 10 bases identical to TRBD2. This CDR3 has 14 residues. CDR1 ENHRY and CDR2 SYGVKD come from the germline V gene. Trimming removed 6 bases from V and 5 bases from J; junction bases left unmatched: 5. CDR3 region: CAIRLAGEVDTQYF. The CDR3, as DNA: TGTGCCATCAGGCTAGCGGGAGAGGTAGATACGCAGTATTTT.

The table lists this clone with a few counts. The V and J genes are TRBV4-3 and TRBJ2-3; TRBD2 might be the D (5 bases). V lost 3 bases, J lost 6 bases, and 10 bases lay in between. Germline V gene data show CDR1 as LGHNA and CDR2 as YSLEER. This CDR3 region has 13 residues. The CDR3 loop reads CASSQMTGDTQYF. The CDR3 DNA follows: TGCGCCAGCAGCCAGATGACGGGGGATACGCAGTATTTT.

The V and J genes are TRBV19 and TRBJ1-4, with D possibly TRBD1 on 6 matching bases. CDR1 LNHDA and CDR2 SQIVND come from the germline V gene (reference sequence). Trimming pared 3 bases from V and 8 bases from J, leaving 10 bases between. This CDR3 region has 13 residues. Written as DNA, the CDR3 is TGTGCCAGTAGTATTCAGGGGTGGGAAAAACTGTTTTTT. Its translation is CASSIQGWEKLFF.

The chain uses TRBV29-1 and TRBJ2-2, with D possibly TRBD2 on 7 matching bases. The length of the CDR3 is 11 residues. The germline V gene has CDR1 SQVTM and CDR2 ANQGSEA. The CDR3 bases are TGCGGGGGGGCCAACACCGGGGAGCTGTTTTTT. This codes for CGGANTGELFF.

The chain recombines TRBV24-1 with TRBJ2-3, with a weak D call TRBD1 (7 bases). Trimming pared 4 bases from V and 4 bases from J, leaving 14 bases between. The CDR3 has 15 residues. CDR1 and CDR2 (germline): KGHDR, SFDVKD. The chain's CDR3 is CATSDPRGVSDTQYF. Written as DNA, the CDR3 is TGTGCCACCAGTGACCCCAGGGGGGTGTCAGATACGCAGTATTTT.

This clone was seen once. The J gene is TRBJ2-1, the V gene TRBV6-5; possible D gene TRBD2, 6 bases. The CDR3 has 15 amino acids. CDR1 is MNHEY and CDR2 is SVGAGI in the germline V gene. Trimming stripped 2 bases from V and 3 bases from J, with 11 bases between. CDR3: CASSYNGRGYNEQFF. The DNA for the CDR3 is TGTGCCAGCAGTTACAACGGGAGAGGCTACAATGAGCAGTTCTTC.

V and J are TRBV21-1 and TRBJ2-1; the table gives TRBD2 as D, unverified against the DNA. TRBV21-1 counts as a pseudogene. The CDR3 runs 17 residues. CDR3 region: CASSKLPAGGGDGEQFF. The CDR3 nucleotides read TGTGCCAGCAGCAAGCTTCCAGCGGGAGGAGGGGACGGCGAGCAGTTCTTC.

The genes are TRBV18 and TRBJ2-1; the D gene is possibly TRBD1 (6 bases). This CDR3 region has 15 residues. The V gene lost 6 bases and the J gene lost 6 bases, with 18 bases spanning the gap. Germline CDR1 and CDR2: KGHSH and LQKENI. CDR3 region: CASSQKLQGSNEQFF. CDR3 bases: TGTGCCAGCTCCCAAAAATTACAGGGTTCCAATGAGCAGTTCTTC.

This rearrangement joins TRBV4-2 to TRBJ2-3; TRBD1 matches 7 bases. The CDR3 sequence is 14 residues long. V was clipped by 4 bases and J by 1 base; unmatched bases: 2. The germline V gene encodes CDR1 LGHNA and CDR2 YNFKEQ. The CDR3 loop reads CASSLDRGTDTQYF. The DNA for the CDR3 is TGTGCCAGCAGCCTCGACAGGGGCACAGATACGCAGTATTTT.

The chain's CDR3 is CASSLVGGEQFF. Here the CDR3 DNA reads TGCGCCAGCAGCTTGGTCGGGGGTGAGCAGTTCTTC. The rearrangement uses TRBV5-1 and TRBJ2-1, with D maybe TRBD2 (6 bases). The CDR3 has 12 amino acids. V lost 0 bases and J lost 9, with 7 bases in between. Germline V gene sequence: CDR1 SGHRS, CDR2 YFSETQ.

Of note for this clone: The junction does not match germline at one end; this may be a read error. The V call is TRBV12-3 or TRBV12-4, the J call TRBJ1-1; maybe TRBD1 (5 bases). The CDR3 has 12 residues. The CDR3 region is CASSLEVGGALF. The DNA of the CDR3 is TGTGCCAGCAGTTTAGAGGTTGGAGGGGCGCTCTTT.